This T cell receptor (beta chain) stems from a study of tumor-infiltrating lymphocytes in oesophageal squamous cell carcinoma. This clonotype has ten or more counts. TCRdb re-called the PCR reads through MiXCR, storing one row per CDR3 protein. Here the sample spans 15,000 to 20,000 distinct CDR3 sequences, roughly 39% being singletons. Specimen: normal esophageal tissue next to the tumor. The TCR sequence derives from a male donor with esophageal squamous cell carcinoma.

The CDR3 sequence: CSAALDIQYF. CDR3 DNA: TGCAGTGCCGCCCTGGACATTCAGTACTTC. The V gene is TRBV20-1, the J gene TRBJ2-4, with D uncertain. The germline gives CDR1 DFQATT, CDR2 SNEGSKA (reference sequence). The CDR3 contains 10 residues. V was trimmed by 6 bases and J by 8 bases, leaving 8 bases between them.